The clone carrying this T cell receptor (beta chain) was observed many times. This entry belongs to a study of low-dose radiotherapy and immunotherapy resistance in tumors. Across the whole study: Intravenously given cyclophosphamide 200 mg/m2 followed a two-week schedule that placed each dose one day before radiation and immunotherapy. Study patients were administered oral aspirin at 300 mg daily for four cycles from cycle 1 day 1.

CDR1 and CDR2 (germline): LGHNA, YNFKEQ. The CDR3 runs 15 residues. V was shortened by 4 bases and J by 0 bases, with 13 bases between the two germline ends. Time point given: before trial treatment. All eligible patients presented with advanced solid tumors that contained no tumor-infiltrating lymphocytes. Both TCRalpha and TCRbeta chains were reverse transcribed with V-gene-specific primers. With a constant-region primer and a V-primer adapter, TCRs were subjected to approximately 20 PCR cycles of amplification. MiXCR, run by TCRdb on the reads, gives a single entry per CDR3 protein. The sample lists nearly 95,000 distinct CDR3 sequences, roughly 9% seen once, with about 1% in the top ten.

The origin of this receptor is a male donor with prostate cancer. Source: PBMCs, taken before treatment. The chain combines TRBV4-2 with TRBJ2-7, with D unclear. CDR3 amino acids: CASSLNGSDSYEQYF. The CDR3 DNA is TGTGCCAGCAGCCTTAACGGAAGTGACTCCTACGAGCAGTACTTC.